This T cell receptor beta chain was recovered during a study of CXCR3-negative and CXCR3-positive naive CD8 T cells. Researchers prepared the TRB cDNA libraries using 5' RACE with UMI labels. TCRdb reanalyzed the 5' RACE reads, giving one entry per CDR3 protein sequence and no DNA. In all, the sample yields around 88,000 distinct CDR3 sequences. The study, taken as a whole, reports: Naive cells with CXCR3 showed TRB CDR3s that were more hydrophobic than those in CXCR3-negative naive cells.

From germline, CDR1 is MNHEY and CDR2 SVGEGT. CDR3 size: 14 residues. A note on this clonotype: Its specificity is not known.

The rearrangement links TRBV6-2 or TRBV6-3 to TRBJ2-7; TCRdb's assignment of TRBD1 cannot be checked, as there is no DNA. The sequence came from a human donor in good health. Some clones in this sample may be carry-over from other donors' samples. The sample consisted of naive CXCR3+ CD8+ T cells from blood. Indicated subset: CD45RO-CCR7+CD27+CD95- naive CD8+ T cells expressing CXCR3 (TNR3+). This CDR3 reads CASSYGQGYYEQYF.